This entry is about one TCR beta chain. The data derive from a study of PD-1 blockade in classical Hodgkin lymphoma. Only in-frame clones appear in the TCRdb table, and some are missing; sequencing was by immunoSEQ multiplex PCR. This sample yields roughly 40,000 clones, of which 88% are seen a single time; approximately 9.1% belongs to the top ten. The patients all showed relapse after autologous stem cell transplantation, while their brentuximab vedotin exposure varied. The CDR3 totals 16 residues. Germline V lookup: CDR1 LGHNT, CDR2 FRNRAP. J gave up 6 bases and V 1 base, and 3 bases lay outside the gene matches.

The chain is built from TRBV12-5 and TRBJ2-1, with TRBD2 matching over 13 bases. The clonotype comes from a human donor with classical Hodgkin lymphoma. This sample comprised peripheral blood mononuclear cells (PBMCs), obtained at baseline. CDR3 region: CASGLARLAGGNEQFF. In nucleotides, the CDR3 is TGTGCTAGTGGTTTGGCCAGACTAGCGGGAGGCAATGAGCAGTTCTTC. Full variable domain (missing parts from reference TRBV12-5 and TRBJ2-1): DARVTQTPRHKVTEMGQEVTMRCQPILGHNTVFWYRQTMMQGLELLAYFRNRAPLDDSGMPKDRFSAEMPDATLATLKIQPSEPRDSAVYFCASGLARLAGGNEQFFGPGTRLTVL.